This T cell receptor beta chain was found in a study of human thymus T cells. Findings of the study overall: Unrelated people showed highly overlapping thymic repertoires, related research reported. An apparent bias in V and J gene usage was seen in thymic and blood repertoires.

Resections from corrective heart surgery supplied the thymus tissue. Healthy Finnish infants undergoing corrective surgery for congenital heart defects provided the donor material. Note on this clone: The antigen remains undetermined.

This table comes from immunoSEQ multiplex PCR, and its TCRdb copy is limited to in-frame clones, with some not included. The table records fewer than 85,000 clones, roughly 94% of them present only once. Germline CDR1 reads SGHRS; CDR2 reads YFSETQ. The CDR3 covers 16 residues. The V segment lost 4 bases and the J segment 1 base; nucleotides outside the gene matches: 9. The source is a girl less than two years old with a congenital heart defect but otherwise immunologically healthy. Material for sequencing was thymus tissue. V is TRBV5-1 and J is TRBJ2-5; 8 bases agree with TRBD2. CDR3 nucleotides: TGCGCCAGCAGCAAGGCAGGCGGGAGGCCCCAAGAGACCCAGTACTTC. Translation gives CASSKAGGRPQETQYF.